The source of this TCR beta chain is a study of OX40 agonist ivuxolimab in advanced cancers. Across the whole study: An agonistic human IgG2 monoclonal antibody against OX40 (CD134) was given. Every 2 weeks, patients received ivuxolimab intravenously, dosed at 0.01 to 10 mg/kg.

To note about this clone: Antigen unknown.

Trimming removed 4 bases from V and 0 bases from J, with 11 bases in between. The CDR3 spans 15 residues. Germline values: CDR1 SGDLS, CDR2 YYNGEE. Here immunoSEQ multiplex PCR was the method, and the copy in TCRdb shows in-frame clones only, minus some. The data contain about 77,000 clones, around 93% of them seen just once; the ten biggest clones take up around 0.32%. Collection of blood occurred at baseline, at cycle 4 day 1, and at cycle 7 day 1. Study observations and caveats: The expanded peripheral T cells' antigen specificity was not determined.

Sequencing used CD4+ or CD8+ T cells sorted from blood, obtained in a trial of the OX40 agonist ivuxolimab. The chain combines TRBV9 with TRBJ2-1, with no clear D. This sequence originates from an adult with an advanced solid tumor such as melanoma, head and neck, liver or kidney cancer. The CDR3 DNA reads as TGTGCCAGCAGCAACTCCCCGAGCTCCTACAATGAGCAGTTCTTC. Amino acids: CASSNSPSSYNEQFF.